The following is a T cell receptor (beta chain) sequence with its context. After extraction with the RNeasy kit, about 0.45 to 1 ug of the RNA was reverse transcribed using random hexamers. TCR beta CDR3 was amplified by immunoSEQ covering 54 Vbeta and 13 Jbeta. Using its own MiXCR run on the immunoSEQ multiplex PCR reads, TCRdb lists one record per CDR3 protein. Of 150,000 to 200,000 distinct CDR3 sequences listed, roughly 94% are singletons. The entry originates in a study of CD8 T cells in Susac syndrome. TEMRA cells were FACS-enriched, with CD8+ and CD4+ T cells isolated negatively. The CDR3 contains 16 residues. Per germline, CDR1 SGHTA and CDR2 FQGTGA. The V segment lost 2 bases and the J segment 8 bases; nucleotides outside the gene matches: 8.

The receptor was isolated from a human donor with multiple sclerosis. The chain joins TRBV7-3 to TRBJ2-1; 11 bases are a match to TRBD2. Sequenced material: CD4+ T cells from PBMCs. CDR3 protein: CASSLQGSGRGHEQFF. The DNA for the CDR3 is TGTGCCAGCAGCTTACAAGGTAGCGGGAGGGGCCATGAGCAGTTCTTC.